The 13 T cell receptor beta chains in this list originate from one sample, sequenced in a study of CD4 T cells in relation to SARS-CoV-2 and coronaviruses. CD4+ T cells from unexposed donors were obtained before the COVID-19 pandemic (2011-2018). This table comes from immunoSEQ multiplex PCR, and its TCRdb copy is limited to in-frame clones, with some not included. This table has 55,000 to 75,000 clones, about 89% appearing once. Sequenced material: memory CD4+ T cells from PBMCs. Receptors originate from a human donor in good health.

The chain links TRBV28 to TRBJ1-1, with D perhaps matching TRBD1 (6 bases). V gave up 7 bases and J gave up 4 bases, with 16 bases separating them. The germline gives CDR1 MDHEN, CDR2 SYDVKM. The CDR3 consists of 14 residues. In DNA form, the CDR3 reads TGTGCCAGCACCGCGCCGGGGGCCCGCACTGAAGCTTTCTTT. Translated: CASTAPGARTEAFF.

The chain's CDR3 is CASSDRDSPGRGYTF. Written as DNA, the CDR3 is TGTGCCAGCAGTGACCGGGACAGCCCCGGTCGTGGCTACACCTTC. The rearrangement joins TRBV6-1 to TRBJ1-2; TRBD1 agrees at 7 bases. CDR1 and CDR2 (germline): MNHNS, SASEGT. Trimming at V came to 3 bases and at J to 7 bases, leaving 11 bases not matched to a gene. The CDR3 is 15 residues long.

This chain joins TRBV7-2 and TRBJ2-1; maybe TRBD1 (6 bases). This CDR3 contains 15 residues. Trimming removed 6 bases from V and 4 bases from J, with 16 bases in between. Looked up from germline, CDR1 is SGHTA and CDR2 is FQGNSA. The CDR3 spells CASRPTGTLYNEQFF. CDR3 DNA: TGTGCCAGCAGACCAACAGGGACCCTTTACAATGAGCAGTTCTTC.

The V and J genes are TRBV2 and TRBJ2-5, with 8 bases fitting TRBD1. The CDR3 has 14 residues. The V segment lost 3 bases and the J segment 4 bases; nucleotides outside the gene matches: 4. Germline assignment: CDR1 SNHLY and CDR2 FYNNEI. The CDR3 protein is CASSEGRGRETQYF. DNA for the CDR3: TGTGCCAGCAGTGAGGGCAGGGGGCGAGAGACCCAGTACTTC.

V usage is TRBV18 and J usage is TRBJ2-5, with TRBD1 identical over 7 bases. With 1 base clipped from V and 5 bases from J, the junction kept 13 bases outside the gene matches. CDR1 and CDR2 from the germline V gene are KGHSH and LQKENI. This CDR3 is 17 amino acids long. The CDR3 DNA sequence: TGTGCCAGCTCACCACAAATAACTACAGGGGAACGCGAGACCCAGTACTTC. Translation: CASSPQITTGERETQYF.

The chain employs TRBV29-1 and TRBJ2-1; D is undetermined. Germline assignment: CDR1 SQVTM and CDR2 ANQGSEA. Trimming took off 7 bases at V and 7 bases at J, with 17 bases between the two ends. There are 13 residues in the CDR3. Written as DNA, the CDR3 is TGCAGCGGCGACCGGCGACTGGGGAATGAGCAGTTCTTC. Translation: CSGDRRLGNEQFF.

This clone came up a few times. The CDR3 loop reads CASSPYDNTDTQYF. The CDR3 DNA reads TGTGCCAGCAGCCCTTATGACAACACAGATACGCAGTATTTT. The gene calls are TRBV5-6 and TRBJ2-3; D uncertain. Germline lookup yields CDR1 SGHDT and CDR2 YYEEEE. Trimming took 4 bases from V and 2 from J, leaving 11 bases between them. The CDR3 totals 14 residues.

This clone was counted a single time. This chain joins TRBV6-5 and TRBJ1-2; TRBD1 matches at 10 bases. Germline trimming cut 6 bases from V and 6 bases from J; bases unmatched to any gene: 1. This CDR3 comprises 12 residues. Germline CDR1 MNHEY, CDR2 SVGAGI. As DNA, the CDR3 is TGTGCCAGCAGCGGACAGGGGGATGGCTACACCTTC. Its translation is CASSGQGDGYTF.

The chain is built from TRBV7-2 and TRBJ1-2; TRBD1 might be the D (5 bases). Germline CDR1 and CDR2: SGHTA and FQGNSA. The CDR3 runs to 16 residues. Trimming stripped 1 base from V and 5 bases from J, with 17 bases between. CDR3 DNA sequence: TGTGCCAGCAGCTTAGGCAAAATAGGGACCGGTTATGGCTACACCTTC. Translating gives CASSLGKIGTGYGYTF.

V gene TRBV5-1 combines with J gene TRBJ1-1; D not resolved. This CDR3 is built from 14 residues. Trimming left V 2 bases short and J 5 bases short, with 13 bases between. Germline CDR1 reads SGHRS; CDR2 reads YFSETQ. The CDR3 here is CASSFEGALTEAFF. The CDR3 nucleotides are TGCGCCAGCAGCTTTGAGGGAGCGCTTACTGAAGCTTTCTTT.

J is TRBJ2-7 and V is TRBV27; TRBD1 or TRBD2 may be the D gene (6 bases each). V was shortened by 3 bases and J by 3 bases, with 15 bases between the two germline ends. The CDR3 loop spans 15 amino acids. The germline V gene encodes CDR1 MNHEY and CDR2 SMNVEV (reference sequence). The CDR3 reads CASSFTRGHGYEQYF. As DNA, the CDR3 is TGTGCCAGCAGTTTCACCCGGGGGCACGGCTACGAGCAGTACTTC.

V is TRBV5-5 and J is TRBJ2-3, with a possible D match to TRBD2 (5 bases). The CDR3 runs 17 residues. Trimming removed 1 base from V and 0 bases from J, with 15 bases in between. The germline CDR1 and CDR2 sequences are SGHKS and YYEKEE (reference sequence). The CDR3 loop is CASSLKGRGVSTDTQYF. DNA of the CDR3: TGTGCCAGCAGCTTGAAGGGTCGGGGAGTCAGCACAGATACGCAGTATTTT.

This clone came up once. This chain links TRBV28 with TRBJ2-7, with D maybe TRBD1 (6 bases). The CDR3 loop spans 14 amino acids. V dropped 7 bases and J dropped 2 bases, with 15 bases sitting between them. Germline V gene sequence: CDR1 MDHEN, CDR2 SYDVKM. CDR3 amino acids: CASIPRGTTYEQYF. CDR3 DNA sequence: TGTGCCAGCATCCCCAGGGGAACGACCTACGAGCAGTACTTC. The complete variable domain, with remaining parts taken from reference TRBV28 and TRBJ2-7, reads DVKVTQSSRYLVKRTGEKVFLECVQDMDHENMFWYRQDPGLGLRLIYFSYDVKMKEKGDIPEGYSVSREKKERFSLILESASTNQTSMYLCASIPRGTTYEQYFGPGTRLTVT.